Following are 2 T cell receptor beta chains from one sample sequenced in a study of cytomegalovirus exposure and HLA in healthy donors. The primer mix had 60 Vbeta and 13 Jbeta primers. Profiling relied on immunoSEQ multiplex PCR, and the TCRdb table lists in-frame clones only, not all of them. This table has about 180,000 clones, over 65% appearing once. What was sequenced was PBMCs. These receptors were taken from a man younger than 30 in good health and CMV-seronegative.

This clone was seen more than once but under ten times. This chain connects TRBV27 to TRBJ2-3; 7 bases agree with TRBD2. J lost 0 bases, V lost 6 bases, and 9 bases had no gene match. Looked up from germline, CDR1 is MNHEY and CDR2 is SMNVEV (reference sequence). The CDR3 runs 16 residues. The CDR3 DNA is TGTGCCAGCAGAAGCGGGGTTGGATCTAGCACAGATACGCAGTATTTT. This gives the protein CASRSGVGSSTDTQYF.

The rearrangement links TRBV2 to TRBJ1-5; D is uncertain. The V end was cut by 6 bases, the J end by 0 bases, with 9 bases between. There are 14 residues in the CDR3. Germline CDR1 is SNHLY and CDR2 is FYNNEI. CDR3 coding DNA: TGTGCCAGCAGCGCACGGGATAGCAATCAGCCCCAGCATTTT. Encoded protein: CASSARDSNQPQHF. The full variable domain, its missing parts supplied by reference TRBV2 and TRBJ1-5, is EPEVTQTPSHQVTQMGQEVILRCVPISNHLYFYWYRQILGQKVEFLVSFYNNEISEKSEIFDDQFSVERPDGSNFTLKIRSTKLEDSAMYFCASSARDSNQPQHFGDGTRLSIL.